This T cell receptor beta chain came from a study of PD-1 blockade in classical Hodgkin lymphoma. Notes on the study in general: Possible causes of repertoire differences, disease activity or prior therapy, remain undefined. Newly diagnosed patients were reported to start with lower TCR diversity than healthy donors.

TCRdb keeps only in-frame clones here, not all; method: immunoSEQ multiplex PCR. The table shows 25,000 to 30,000 clones, with approximately 88% occurring only once. Germline CDR1 reads SGHRS; CDR2 reads YFSETQ. Trimming took 0 bases from V and 5 from J; bases not matched to a gene: 8. The CDR3 runs to 15 residues. As for this clone: Its cognate antigen is unknown.

Time point noted: newly diagnosed, previously untreated cHL patient sample. Negative magnetic selection isolated CD4+ T cells from thawed PBMCs. Peripheral samples used as comparators were newly diagnosed, untreated classical Hodgkin lymphoma PBMCs. The clonotype was recovered from a human donor with classical Hodgkin lymphoma. Source material: CD4+ T cells from blood. The chain joins TRBV5-1 to TRBJ2-7; 7 bases fit TRBD2. DNA for the CDR3: TGCGCCAGCAGCTTGGTGGGGAATGGACTAGACGAGCAGTACTTC. It encodes CASSLVGNGLDEQYF.